A single count supports the clone carrying this T cell receptor beta chain. What it recognizes is unknown. The entry originates in a study of CD8+ T cells in alopecia areata. Whole-study results and caveats: Greater clonality was observed in lesional scalp samples, especially alopecia totalis/universalis, versus normal scalp. Mouse data revealed clearer TCR sharing than patient data did, a gap possibly tied to HLA. Besides other cells, scalp samples also yield sequences of resident alphabeta T cells from normal skin.

Extracted RNA was reverse transcribed, and the resulting cDNA served as sequencing template. The table came from immunoSEQ multiplex PCR; TCRdb's copy has only in-frame clones and leaves some out. The sample has 150,000 to 200,000 clones; about three fifths are singletons. Sorting of PBMCs yielded the CD4+ and CD8+ T cells. CDR3 size: 15 residues. V was pared by 7 bases and J by 0 bases, with 15 bases between. Germline-derived CDR1 and CDR2 are SGHRS and YFSETQ. Source material: CD4+ T cells sorted from blood. The TCR comes from a human donor in good health. The chain recombines TRBV5-1 with TRBJ2-3; D is perhaps TRBD1 or TRBD2 (5 bases each). The CDR3 coding sequence is TGCGCCAGCCGGGACGGAATCCCAAGCACAGATACGCAGTATTTT. Its protein product is CASRDGIPSTDTQYF.